This TCR beta chain derives from a study of beta chain features in type 1 diabetes. Unmatched junction bases numbered 5, after V lost 4 bases and J lost 0 bases. The germline gives CDR1 MDHEN, CDR2 SYDVKM. The CDR3 consists of 16 residues. Overall study findings and caveats: Shortening of TCRB CDR3s, moderate but significant, appeared in all four CD4+ subsets of Type 1 diabetes patients.

A word on this clone: Its antigen remains unknown.

As every portion of the isolated RNA was reverse transcribed, the sequencing read expressed TCRB transcripts. Produced via immunoSEQ multiplex PCR; TCRdb's table is partial and in-frame only. This sample has 150,000 to 200,000 clones, with about 8.3% found just once. Sorting based on CD45RO/CCR7/CD25/CD127/CD95/CD27 separated CD4+ naive, central memory, regulatory and stem cell-like memory cells. This TCR derives from a woman under 30 with type 1 diabetes. Sequencing input: central memory CD4+ T cells from blood. The chain recombines TRBV28 with TRBJ2-7; the match to TRBD2 covers 11 bases. The CDR3 sequence is CASSSPTSGSSYEQYF. For the CDR3, the DNA is TGTGCCAGCAGTTCCCCCACTAGCGGGAGCTCCTACGAGCAGTACTTC.